Shown below are 15 T cell receptor beta chains from a single sample sequenced in a study of CD8 T cells in Susac syndrome. RNA amounts of roughly 0.45 to 1 ug underwent reverse transcription with random hexamers. TCRdb reprocessed the immunoSEQ multiplex PCR reads with MiXCR, giving one entry per CDR3 protein. Among about 80,000 distinct CDR3 sequences, about 96% were seen once, and the ten largest hold 0.41%. Sequenced input: CD8+ T cells from PBMCs. The receptors derive from a human donor with Susac syndrome.

V and J are TRBV20-1 and TRBJ2-7; D may be TRBD2 (5 bases). Germline-derived CDR1 and CDR2 are DFQATT and SNEGSKA (reference sequence). Trimming removed 1 base from V and 5 bases from J, with 12 bases in between. This CDR3 comprises 13 residues. The CDR3 region is CSARGPGSHEQYF. CDR3 bases: TGCAGTGCTAGAGGTCCGGGGTCCCACGAGCAGTACTTC.

The genes are TRBV29-1 and TRBJ2-5, with TRBD2 matching 15 bases. With V trimmed by 2 bases and J by 1 base, 11 bases remained unmatched. This CDR3 is built from 19 residues. Germline CDR1 reads SQVTM; CDR2 reads ANQGSEA. CDR3 amino acids: CSVETGTSGRRGSQETQYF. The CDR3 region has the DNA TGCAGCGTTGAAACCGGGACTAGCGGGAGGAGGGGCTCCCAAGAGACCCAGTACTTC. Full variable domain (outside the CDR3, taken from reference TRBV29-1 and TRBJ2-5): SAVISQKPSRDICQRGTSLTIQCQVDSQVTMMFWYRQQPGQSLTLIATANQGSEATYESGFVIDKFPISRPNLTFSTLTVSNMSPEDSSIYLCSVETGTSGRRGSQETQYFGPGTRLLVL.

This clonotype appeared once. The chain combines TRBV20-1 with TRBJ2-7; 8 bases align to TRBD1. The J segment lost 3 bases and the V segment lost 1 base, leaving 5 bases of the junction unmatched. Germline values: CDR1 DFQATT, CDR2 SNEGSKA (reference sequence). The length of the CDR3 is 14 residues. CDR3 DNA sequence: TGCAGTGCTAGAGGCGACAGGGGATTCTACGAGCAGTACTTC. Amino acid sequence: CSARGDRGFYEQYF.

The rearrangement links TRBV5-6 to TRBJ2-7, with D perhaps TRBD1 (6 bases). Per the germline V gene, CDR1 is SGHDT and CDR2 is YYEEEE. The V end was cut by 1 base, the J end by 3 bases, with 23 bases between. The CDR3 is 18 amino acids. CDR3 residues: CASSLSRMGAAYYYEQYF. Here the CDR3 DNA reads TGTGCCAGCAGCTTGAGTAGAATGGGGGCTGCCTACTACTACGAGCAGTACTTC.

The chain joins TRBV14 to TRBJ2-1; D remains unclear. This CDR3 contains 12 residues. The V end was cut by 2 bases, the J end by 6 bases, with 5 bases between. Germline V gene lookup returns CDR1 SGHDN and CDR2 FVKESK. The CDR3 protein is CASSQFRNEQFF. In DNA, the CDR3 is TGTGCCAGCAGCCAATTCCGCAATGAGCAGTTCTTC.

The V gene is TRBV7-9, the J gene TRBJ1-2; 7 bases are a match to TRBD1. CDR1 and CDR2 from the germline V gene are SEHNR and FQNEAQ (reference sequence). The CDR3 runs 15 residues. V lost 1 base to trimming and J lost 9 bases; unmatched junction nucleotides: 11. This chain's CDR3 is CASSLDLDRASSYTF. The CDR3 nucleotides are TGTGCCAGCAGCTTAGACCTAGACAGGGCGTCTAGCTACACCTTC.

J is TRBJ2-2 and V is TRBV5-4, with 9 bases lining up with TRBD2. With 6 bases clipped from V and 4 bases from J, the junction kept 10 bases outside the gene matches. Per germline, CDR1 SGHNT and CDR2 YYREEE (reference sequence). This CDR3 spans 16 amino acids. The CDR3 sequence: CASTLGRGGLTGELFF. The CDR3 DNA reads TGTGCCAGCACCCTAGGGCGGGGGGGCCTCACCGGGGAGCTGTTTTTT.

CDR3 protein: CSVPPGPKGLNTEAFF. CDR3 sequence (DNA): TGCAGCGTTCCCCCAGGGCCAAAAGGGCTCAACACTGAAGCTTTCTTT. The gene calls are TRBV29-1 and TRBJ1-1, with D perhaps TRBD1 (5 bases). The CDR3 runs to 16 residues. CDR1 and CDR2 from the germline V gene are SQVTM and ANQGSEA. The V gene lost 5 bases and the J gene lost 2 bases, with 21 bases spanning the gap.

This chain joins TRBV27 and TRBJ2-2; no reliable D call. V lost 4 bases and J lost 2, with 11 bases in between. The CDR3 is made up of 15 amino acids. The germline V gene encodes CDR1 MNHEY and CDR2 SMNVEV (reference sequence). CDR3 DNA: TGTGCCAGCAGTTATTTGACCCCCAACACCGGGGAGCTGTTTTTT. It translates to CASSYLTPNTGELFF.

This clonotype was seen a single time. The V and J genes are TRBV12-3 or TRBV12-4 and TRBJ2-3; D is uncertain. This CDR3 contains 16 residues. The V end lost 3 bases, the J end lost 2 bases, and 15 bases lay between the germline ends. CDR3 region: CASSFMAGDPTDTQYF. The CDR3 nucleotides read TGTGCCAGCAGTTTCATGGCAGGAGACCCCACAGATACGCAGTATTTT.

This chain joins TRBV29-1 and TRBJ2-2; D perhaps matches TRBD2 (6 bases). Germline V gives CDR1 SQVTM, CDR2 ANQGSEA. The CDR3 is 16 amino acids. CDR3 protein: CRARDFNLANTGELFF. The CDR3 DNA reads TGCAGGGCCCGGGACTTCAACCTCGCGAACACCGGGGAGCTGTTTTTT.

The chain has TRBV5-1 and TRBJ2-7; D ambiguous. The germline V and J ends were trimmed by 0 bases and 0 bases, with 10 bases remaining between them. Germline V lookup: CDR1 SGHRS, CDR2 YFSETQ. This CDR3 has 15 residues. The CDR3 sequence: CASSLGPGNSYEQYV. CDR3 bases: TGCGCCAGCAGCTTGGGACCTGGGAACTCCTACGAGCAGTACGTC.

This chain joins TRBV29-1 and TRBJ2-2; 10 bases fit TRBD1. The length of the CDR3 is 14 residues. Germline V gene sequence: CDR1 SQVTM, CDR2 ANQGSEA. The V gene end was trimmed by 6 bases and the J gene end by 5 bases; junction bases not matched to a gene: 6. CDR3: CSVDPGQGTGELFF. The CDR3 DNA reads as TGCAGCGTCGACCCGGGACAGGGGACCGGGGAGCTGTTTTTT.

This chain joins TRBV7-2 and TRBJ1-4; D may be TRBD1 (6 bases). Between the trimmed V and J ends, which lost 3 bases and 4 bases, there was a span of 9 bases. CDR1 is SGHTA, CDR2 FQGNSA, per germline. The CDR3 is 14 residues long. The CDR3 sequence is CASSFQGYNEKLFF. CDR3 nucleotides: TGTGCCAGCAGCTTCCAGGGGTATAATGAAAAACTGTTTTTT.

The chain employs TRBV28 and TRBJ2-7, with 8 bases fitting TRBD1. The CDR3 totals 14 residues. J gave up 5 bases and V 4 bases, and 7 bases lay outside the gene matches. In germline, CDR1 is MDHEN, CDR2 SYDVKM. CDR3 residues: CASSSADRGHEQYV. DNA of the CDR3: TGTGCCAGCAGTTCAGCCGACAGGGGCCACGAGCAGTACGTC.